A single sample is the source of the 28 T cell receptor beta chains below, sequenced in a study of blood T cell repertoires in COVID-19. The protocol was immunoSEQ multiplex PCR, while the TCRdb copy is restricted to in-frame clones and leaves out a portion. The table records around 250,000 clones, around 86% of them present only once. Sequenced material: peripheral blood. The receptors here all came from a young man who had recovered from COVID-19.

The rearrangement uses TRBV5-1 and TRBJ2-7; 8 bases line up with TRBD1. This CDR3 comprises 14 residues. Germline trimming cut 2 bases from V and 7 bases from J; bases unmatched to any gene: 8. The germline gives CDR1 SGHRS, CDR2 YFSETQ. The CDR3 is CASSFMDRAEEQYF. The CDR3 bases are TGCGCCAGCAGCTTTATGGACAGGGCGGAAGAGCAGTACTTC. Full variable domain (remainder filled in from reference TRBV5-1 and TRBJ2-7): KAGVTQTPRYLIKTRGQQVTLSCSPISGHRSVSWYQQTPGQGLQFLFEYFSETQRNKGNFPGRFSGRQFSNSRSEMNVSTLELGDSALYLCASSFMDRAEEQYFGPGTRLTVT.

This clone appeared once. This chain uses TRBV18 with TRBJ2-2; a possible D gene is TRBD2 (5 bases). Germline V gene data show CDR1 as KGHSH and CDR2 as LQKENI. The V and J ends lost 2 bases and 5 bases respectively, with 9 bases between them. The CDR3 has 14 amino acids. This CDR3 reads CASSPEGGTGELFF. Here the CDR3 DNA reads TGTGCCAGCTCACCAGAGGGTGGAACCGGGGAGCTGTTTTTT.

The chain links TRBV7-2 to TRBJ2-5; a weak D match, TRBD1 (5 bases). Trimming stripped 5 bases from V and 4 bases from J, with 14 bases between. This CDR3 has 14 amino acids. The germline CDR1 and CDR2 sequences are SGHTA and FQGNSA. CDR3 DNA sequence: TGTGCCAGCAGCATCGGTCAGGGCCCAGAGACCCAGTACTTC. Its translation: CASSIGQGPETQYF.

The chain employs TRBV20-1 and TRBJ2-1; TRBD2 matches 9 bases. The ends lost 3 bases at V and 7 bases at J; junction bases unmatched: 13. Germline values: CDR1 DFQATT, CDR2 SNEGSKA (reference sequence). The CDR3 consists of 16 residues. CDR3 in DNA: TGCAGTGCTAGTACACTAGCGGGCCCGCGGGGTAATGAGCAGTTCTTC. It is translated as CSASTLAGPRGNEQFF.

This rearrangement joins TRBV19 to TRBJ2-1, with TRBD2 as a possible D gene (6 bases). Germline values: CDR1 LNHDA, CDR2 SQIVND (reference sequence). CDR3 length: 15 residues. V dropped 6 bases and J dropped 0 bases, with 12 bases sitting between them. CDR3 sequence (DNA): TGTGCCAGTAGCGTTGGGGAGGCCTCCTACAATGAGCAGTTCTTC. Translation: CASSVGEASYNEQFF.

The table lists this clone with a count of one. This rearrangement joins TRBV5-6 to TRBJ2-1, with D perhaps TRBD2 (6 bases). V was cut by 6 bases and J by 3 bases, with 13 bases left in between. This CDR3 has 14 residues. The V gene's germline CDR1 is SGHDT and CDR2 YYEEEE. The CDR3 spells CASNLVGGYNEQFF. The CDR3 DNA reads as TGTGCCAGCAACCTAGTGGGGGGCTACAATGAGCAGTTCTTC.

This chain joins TRBV14 and TRBJ2-5; D remains ambiguous. This CDR3 has 16 residues. The germline CDR1 and CDR2 sequences are SGHDN and FVKESK. The germline V and J ends were trimmed by 0 bases and 5 bases, with 16 bases remaining between them. The CDR3 sequence: CASSQDLGNRRETQYF. In nucleotides, the CDR3 is TGTGCCAGCAGCCAAGATCTGGGCAACCGTCGGGAGACCCAGTACTTC.

This clone has more than one count but fewer than ten. The chain links TRBV7-2 to TRBJ1-5; D not resolved. Trimming took off 2 bases at V and 1 base at J, with 6 bases between the two ends. Germline V lookup: CDR1 SGHTA, CDR2 FQGNSA. This CDR3 region has 14 residues. The CDR3 spells CASSLTRSNQPQHF. DNA for the CDR3: TGTGCCAGCAGCTTAACAAGAAGCAATCAGCCCCAGCATTTT.

The rearrangement uses TRBV4-1 and TRBJ1-5, with D hard to call. This CDR3 is 16 amino acids long. Between the trimmed V and J ends, which lost 0 bases and 0 bases, there was a span of 9 bases. Germline CDR1 reads MGHRA; CDR2 reads YSYEKL. CDR3 DNA: TGCGCCAGCAGCCAAGATGTCCAGTATAGCAATCAGCCCCAGCATTTT. Its protein is CASSQDVQYSNQPQHF.

The chain combines TRBV7-9 with TRBJ1-2; D perhaps matches TRBD1 (6 bases). The CDR3 length is 14 residues. V gave up 5 bases and J gave up 4 bases, with 14 bases separating them. The germline V gene encodes CDR1 SEHNR and CDR2 FQNEAQ (reference sequence). CDR3 loop: CASSAQTGSYGYTF. CDR3 bases: TGTGCCAGCAGCGCGCAGACAGGATCCTATGGCTACACCTTC.

In this sample, this clone turned up once. The chain employs TRBV5-1 and TRBJ1-1; 10 bases align to TRBD1. This CDR3 comprises 17 residues. V was pared by 2 bases and J by 5 bases, with 12 bases of the junction left unmatched. CDR1 SGHRS and CDR2 YFSETQ come from the germline V gene. CDR3 sequence (DNA): TGCGCCAGCAGCTTCGGAAGCGGGACAGGGGTTCAAACTGAAGCTTTCTTT. Residues: CASSFGSGTGVQTEAFF.

The V call is TRBV15, the J call TRBJ2-1, with 7 bases aligning to TRBD1. This CDR3 spans 15 amino acids. Germline CDR1 is LNHNV and CDR2 is YYDKDF (reference sequence). Trimming at V came to 0 bases and at J to 9 bases, leaving 8 bases not matched to a gene. The CDR3 loop is CATSRDLQGWVEQFF. DNA of the CDR3: TGTGCCACCAGCAGAGATCTACAGGGGTGGGTTGAGCAGTTCTTC.

The chain links TRBV4-2 to TRBJ2-1; D is possibly TRBD2 (6 bases). CDR1 LGHNA and CDR2 YNFKEQ come from the germline V gene. The V and J ends lost 1 base and 1 base respectively, with 14 bases between them. This CDR3 is built from 17 residues. The CDR3 DNA reads as TGTGCCAGCAGCCAAGGGCCGGGACTGCCATCCTACAATGAGCAGTTCTTC. Translating gives CASSQGPGLPSYNEQFF.

The chain uses TRBV6-1 and TRBJ2-7; tentatively, D is TRBD1 (6 bases). Germline V CDR1 and CDR2: MNHNS, SASEGT. This CDR3 has 14 residues. The V end lost 3 bases, the J end lost 0 bases, and 9 bases lay between the germline ends. The CDR3, as DNA: TGTGCCAGCAGTGACCGGGACACCTCCTACGAGCAGTACTTC. This codes for CASSDRDTSYEQYF.

The chain employs TRBV25-1 and TRBJ2-1; 7 bases line up with TRBD1. The CDR3 is 14 residues long. Per germline, CDR1 MGHDK and CDR2 SYGVNS. J was trimmed by 8 bases and V by 10 bases; bases with no gene match: 14. The CDR3 bases are TGTGCCAACGCAGACAGGGTGTCGATAGATGAGCAGTTCTTC. Its translation is CANADRVSIDEQFF.

The genes are TRBV20-1 and TRBJ2-3; 8 nucleotides align to TRBD2. Germline V gene lookup returns CDR1 DFQATT and CDR2 SNEGSKA (reference sequence). This CDR3 has 11 amino acids. The ends lost 7 bases at V and 14 bases at J; junction bases unmatched: 11. The CDR3 bases are TGCAGTGTTTACGGGGGGGTTCGTGGGTATTTT. Its translation: CSVYGGVRGYF.

This clone was seen a few times. This rearrangement joins TRBV5-5 to TRBJ1-6; 10 positions agree with TRBD1. The ends lost 2 bases at V and 9 bases at J; junction bases unmatched: 5. The germline CDR1 and CDR2 sequences are SGHKS and YYEKEE (reference sequence). This CDR3 spans 15 amino acids. CDR3 sequence: CASSFRDRGSSPLHF. Here the CDR3 DNA reads TGTGCCAGCAGCTTCCGGGACAGGGGTTCTTCACCCCTCCACTTT.

This clone has a handful of counts. The chain has TRBV13 and TRBJ1-3; weak D call: TRBD1 (6 bases). The CDR3 spans 16 residues. Germline CDR1 reads PRHDT; CDR2 reads FYEKMQ (reference sequence). The germline V and J ends were trimmed by 5 bases and 0 bases, with 14 bases remaining between them. The CDR3 region is CASSKGTGYSGNTIYF. The CDR3 nucleotides read TGTGCCAGCAGCAAAGGCACAGGGTACTCTGGAAACACCATATATTTT. The full variable domain, its missing parts supplied by reference TRBV13 and TRBJ1-3, is AAGVIQSPRHLIKEKRETATLKCYPIPRHDTVYWYQQGPGQDPQFLISFYEKMQSDKGSIPDRFSAQQFSDYHSELNMSSLELGDSALYFCASSKGTGYSGNTIYFGEGSWLTVV.

The chain couples TRBV2 to TRBJ2-3, with 9 bases lining up with TRBD2. Germline V CDR1 and CDR2: SNHLY, FYNNEI. With 8 bases clipped from V and 3 bases from J, the junction kept 6 bases outside the gene matches. The CDR3 has 14 residues. The CDR3 DNA reads as TGTGCCAGCCAAGCGGGGGGCACAACAGATACGCAGTATTTT. Its protein is CASQAGGTTDTQYF.

This clone has just one count. This chain links TRBV10-3 with TRBJ1-1; no clear D. The CDR3 loop spans 13 amino acids. CDR1 is ENHRY and CDR2 is SYGVKD in the germline V gene. Trimming removed 5 bases at V and 7 bases at J, with 14 bases between. CDR3: CAISSKESGEAFF. CDR3 DNA sequence: TGTGCCATCAGTTCGAAAGAATCCGGTGAAGCTTTCTTT.

The chain uses TRBV6-5 and TRBJ1-6, with 11 bases lining up with TRBD1. CDR1 MNHEY and CDR2 SVGAGI come from the germline V gene. This CDR3 region has 14 residues. The V and J ends lost 7 bases and 7 bases, in that order; junction bases with no gene match: 3. The CDR3 nucleotides read TGTGCCAGCACCGGGGACAGGGGGAATTCACCCCTCCACTTT. Its translation: CASTGDRGNSPLHF.

The chain joins TRBV28 to TRBJ1-1, with unresolved D. Per germline, CDR1 MDHEN and CDR2 SYDVKM. The CDR3 is 15 amino acids. V lost 1 base to trimming and J lost 1 base, with 10 bases between them. This CDR3 reads CASSLSGGGNTEAFF. The CDR3, as DNA: TGTGCCAGCAGTTTATCGGGAGGAGGGAACACTGAAGCTTTCTTT.

The chain combines TRBV6-5 with TRBJ2-3, with D perhaps matching TRBD1 (6 bases). This CDR3 region has 12 residues. Trimming took 6 bases from V and 4 from J, leaving 8 bases between them. Looked up from germline, CDR1 is MNHEY and CDR2 is SVGAGI. The chain's CDR3 is CASRGAADTQYF. The CDR3 DNA follows: TGTGCCAGCAGGGGGGCGGCAGATACGCAGTATTTT.

This clone has just one count. V usage is TRBV12-3 or TRBV12-4 and J usage is TRBJ1-6; 8 nucleotides match TRBD1. This CDR3 comprises 13 residues. Unmatched junction bases numbered 5, after V lost 5 bases and J lost 11 bases. The DNA of the CDR3 is TGTGCCAGCAGTCAGGGGGCCCCGGCACCCCTCCACTTT. It translates to CASSQGAPAPLHF.

The chain employs TRBV7-9 and TRBJ1-1; D ambiguous. The ends were cut back, 3 bases at V and 2 bases at J, with 16 bases in the middle. This CDR3 spans 16 amino acids. CDR1 and CDR2 (germline): SEHNR, FQNEAQ (reference sequence). The CDR3 loop reads CASSLPAQEKNTEAFF. In DNA, the CDR3 is TGTGCCAGCAGCTTGCCAGCCCAGGAAAAAAACACTGAAGCTTTCTTT.

This clone was detected only once. The chain joins TRBV5-1 to TRBJ2-7; possible D gene TRBD1, 6 bases. CDR1 is SGHRS, CDR2 YFSETQ, per germline. V dropped 2 bases and J dropped 2 bases, with 17 bases sitting between them. The length of the CDR3 is 16 residues. CDR3 in DNA: TGCGCCAGCAGCTTACAACAGGGAATGGGAACCTACGAGCAGTACTTC. Encoded protein: CASSLQQGMGTYEQYF.

The rearrangement uses TRBV5-1 and TRBJ2-3; 7 bases align to TRBD2. The V gene end was trimmed by 4 bases and the J gene end by 1 base; junction bases not matched to a gene: 3. There are 14 residues in the CDR3. Germline-derived CDR1 and CDR2 are SGHRS and YFSETQ. CDR3 coding DNA: TGCGCCAGCAGCATAAGCGGGGGCACAGATACGCAGTATTTT. Its protein is CASSISGGTDTQYF.

The J gene is TRBJ2-2, the V gene TRBV6-4; tentative D call: TRBD1 (6 bases). V lost 4 bases to trimming and J lost 3 bases, with 9 bases between them. The length of the CDR3 is 14 residues. The germline V gene encodes CDR1 MRHNA and CDR2 SNTAGT. The CDR3 is CASSVAGDTGELFF. The CDR3 DNA is TGTGCCAGCAGTGTCGCAGGGGACACCGGGGAGCTGTTTTTT.